One and the same sample provided the 30 T cell receptor beta chains below, sequenced in a study of T cell changes during pregnancy in multiple sclerosis. The protocol was immunoSEQ multiplex PCR, while the TCRdb copy is restricted to in-frame clones and leaves out a portion. The sample carries about 41,000 clones, roughly nine tenths recorded once. This sample comprised CD4+ T cells from peripheral blood mononuclear cells, obtained in the first trimester of pregnancy. Receptor source: a female donor with multiple sclerosis, enrolled in a pregnancy study.

V gene TRBV7-9 combines with J gene TRBJ1-2; TRBD1 matches 8 bases. The V gene's germline CDR1 is SEHNR and CDR2 FQNEAQ (reference sequence). Trimming removed 9 bases from V and 2 bases from J; junction bases left unmatched: 2. The CDR3 length is 12 residues. The CDR3 DNA follows: TGTGCCAGTGGACAGGGAAACTATGGCTACACCTTC. Translation: CASGQGNYGYTF.

The chain has TRBV5-4 and TRBJ2-7; perhaps TRBD1 as D (5 bases). The V gene's germline CDR1 is SGHNT and CDR2 YYREEE (reference sequence). The V and J ends lost 3 bases and 2 bases respectively, with 12 bases between them. The CDR3 loop spans 14 amino acids. The CDR3 sequence is CASSSQGGTYEQYF. CDR3 in DNA: TGTGCCAGCAGCTCGCAGGGTGGTACCTACGAGCAGTACTTC.

The CDR3 DNA follows: TGCGCCAGCAGCAACTCCCCCGGGGCCGGGGAGCTGTTTTTT. This encodes CASSNSPGAGELFF. The chain employs TRBV5-1 and TRBJ2-2, with D tentatively TRBD2 (5 bases). From germline, CDR1 is SGHRS and CDR2 YFSETQ. Trimming removed 4 bases from V and 6 bases from J, with 13 bases in between. The CDR3 runs to 14 residues.

CDR3 nucleotides: TGTGCCAGCGCCCCGCCAGGGGCCAAAAACATTCAGTACTTC. The encoded protein is CASAPPGAKNIQYF. The chain is built from TRBV7-2 and TRBJ2-4, with D perhaps matching TRBD1 (5 bases). Per the germline V gene, CDR1 is SGHTA and CDR2 is FQGNSA. V dropped 8 bases and J dropped 1 base, with 12 bases sitting between them. This CDR3 is built from 14 residues.

CDR3 in DNA: TGTGCCAGCAGCTGGGACAGGGTGGGCTACGAGCAGTACTTC. As protein: CASSWDRVGYEQYF. This chain links TRBV7-9 with TRBJ2-7; 9 bases fit TRBD1. The CDR3 extends over 14 amino acids. V lost 4 bases, J lost 3 bases, and 4 bases stayed unmatched. Germline CDR1 reads SEHNR; CDR2 reads FQNEAQ (reference sequence).

The chain links TRBV25-1 to TRBJ2-1, with D tentatively TRBD2 (6 bases). V gave up 6 bases and J gave up 5 bases, with 14 bases separating them. In germline, CDR1 is MGHDK, CDR2 SYGVNS. The CDR3 loop spans 14 amino acids. This chain's CDR3 is CASSLRLDHNEQFF. The CDR3 DNA reads as TGTGCCAGCAGCCTGAGACTAGACCACAATGAGCAGTTCTTC.

The J gene is TRBJ1-2, the V gene TRBV7-8; 11 positions agree with TRBD1. CDR1 SGHVS and CDR2 FQNEAQ come from the germline V gene. The CDR3 runs to 16 residues. Unmatched junction bases numbered 9, after V lost 5 bases and J lost 4 bases. The CDR3 loop reads CASSRWGTGGLYGYTF. CDR3 nucleotides: TGTGCCAGCAGCCGATGGGGGACAGGGGGACTCTATGGCTACACCTTC.

The chain couples TRBV5-1 to TRBJ1-3; 7 nucleotides agree with TRBD1. V was pared by 0 bases and J by 4 bases, with 7 bases of the junction left unmatched. Germline V gene data show CDR1 as SGHRS and CDR2 as YFSETQ. The CDR3 loop spans 16 amino acids. The DNA for the CDR3 is TGCGCCAGCAGCTTGGAGAAGGGGGCGGGGGGAAACACCATATATTTT. Amino acid sequence: CASSLEKGAGGNTIYF.

The chain joins TRBV29-1 to TRBJ2-3; 11 nucleotides align to TRBD1. V trimming: 7 bases; J trimming: 2 bases; junction bases outside the gene matches: 5. Germline assignment: CDR1 SQVTM and CDR2 ANQGSEA. This CDR3 comprises 14 residues. CDR3 sequence (DNA): TGCAGCGCTGAGGGACAGGGGGTCACAGATACGCAGTATTTT. It is translated as CSAEGQGVTDTQYF.

The chain couples TRBV29-1 to TRBJ2-6; 7 positions agree with TRBD2. The CDR3 loop spans 14 amino acids. In germline, CDR1 is SQVTM, CDR2 ANQGSEA. V shed 6 bases and J 0 bases; nucleotides not matched to a gene: 2. CDR3 region: CSVGGSSGANVLTF. The CDR3 DNA is TGCAGCGTGGGGGGGAGCTCTGGGGCCAACGTCCTGACTTTC.

This clone showed up just once. The V and J genes are TRBV5-1 and TRBJ1-2; D remains unclear. V was pared by 3 bases and J by 9 bases, with 12 bases between. Germline CDR1 is SGHRS and CDR2 is YFSETQ. There are 12 residues in the CDR3. DNA for the CDR3: TGCGCCAGCAGCTCCCGCGGGGATAGCTACACCTTC. It translates to CASSSRGDSYTF.

This chain joins TRBV27 and TRBJ2-1; the match to TRBD2 covers 9 bases. Trimming cost V 8 bases and J 9 bases; bases outside gene matches: 20. The CDR3 contains 17 residues. Germline V gives CDR1 MNHEY, CDR2 SMNVEV (reference sequence). The CDR3 is CASLRVAGANPKGEQFF. CDR3 in DNA: TGTGCCAGCCTCCGGGTAGCGGGAGCCAACCCGAAGGGTGAGCAGTTCTTC.

The chain has TRBV28 and TRBJ2-3; 7 bases match TRBD2. V dropped 8 bases and J dropped 2; count of bases not matched to a gene: 13. The CDR3 totals 16 residues. Germline loops: CDR1 MDHEN, CDR2 SYDVKM. DNA for the CDR3: TGTGCCAGCCGAGGGCTTCGGCGGGAGCACACAGATACGCAGTATTTT. Protein sequence: CASRGLRREHTDTQYF.

This chain connects TRBV5-4 to TRBJ2-7, with D perhaps matching TRBD2 (6 bases). The ends were cut back, 0 bases at V and 0 bases at J, with 13 bases in the middle. CDR1 SGHNT and CDR2 YYREEE come from the germline V gene (reference sequence). This CDR3 has 16 amino acids. Here the CDR3 reads CASSLGGNPLSYEQYF. CDR3 in DNA: TGTGCCAGCAGCTTGGGCGGGAACCCTCTCTCCTACGAGCAGTACTTC. Filled out from reference TRBV5-4 and TRBJ2-7, the complete variable domain reads ETGVTQSPTHLIKTRGQQVTLRCSSQSGHNTVSWYQQALGQGPQFIFQYYREEENGRGNFPPRFSGLQFPNYSSELNVNALELDDSALYLCASSLGGNPLSYEQYFGPGTRLTVT.

In this sample, this clone turned up once. The J gene is TRBJ1-4, the V gene TRBV14; D remains unclear. The CDR3 is 15 amino acids. Germline CDR1 SGHDN, CDR2 FVKESK. The germline V and J ends were trimmed by 0 bases and 5 bases, with 10 bases remaining between them. The DNA of the CDR3 is TGTGCCAGCAGCCAAGACAGGAAATCAAATGAAAAACTGTTTTTT. Translation: CASSQDRKSNEKLFF.

This chain uses TRBV6-5 with TRBJ2-2; 10 bases are shared with TRBD1. The CDR3 has 16 residues. Germline CDR1 is MNHEY and CDR2 is SVGAGI. V was pared by 1 base and J by 5 bases, with 4 bases of the junction left unmatched. For the CDR3, the DNA is TGTGCCAGCAGTTACTTACCGGGACAGGGGACCGGGGAGCTGTTTTTT. As protein: CASSYLPGQGTGELFF.

V is TRBV5-4 and J is TRBJ2-3; 7 bases agree with TRBD2. CDR3 length: 13 residues. Germline V lookup: CDR1 SGHNT, CDR2 YYREEE (reference sequence). The J segment lost 4 bases and the V segment lost 4 bases, leaving 3 bases of the junction unmatched. CDR3 DNA: TGTGCCAGCAGCACGGGACTATCAGATACGCAGTATTTT. The encoded protein is CASSTGLSDTQYF. Based on the CDR3 plus reference TRBV5-4 and TRBJ2-3, the full variable domain is ETGVTQSPTHLIKTRGQQVTLRCSSQSGHNTVSWYQQALGQGPQFIFQYYREEENGRGNFPPRFSGLQFPNYSSELNVNALELDDSALYLCASSTGLSDTQYFGPGTRLTVL.

CDR3 sequence: CASSLVPSGRAGELFF. The CDR3 DNA follows: TGTGCCAGCAGCTTAGTCCCTAGCGGGAGGGCCGGGGAGCTGTTTTTT. This sequence joins TRBV7-2 and TRBJ2-2; 12 nucleotides agree with TRBD2. Germline V CDR1 and CDR2: SGHTA, FQGNSA. The length of the CDR3 is 16 residues. The ends lost 1 base at V and 6 bases at J; junction bases unmatched: 3.

The rearrangement uses TRBV6-6 and TRBJ2-5; 11 bases agree with TRBD2. Unmatched junction bases numbered 4, after V lost 5 bases and J lost 5 bases. The CDR3 extends over 14 amino acids. Germline loops: CDR1 MNHNY, CDR2 SVGAGI (reference sequence). CDR3 nucleotide sequence: TGTGCCAGCAGTGTAGCGGGAGGGGATGAGACCCAGTACTTC. Its protein product is CASSVAGGDETQYF.

The chain uses TRBV27 and TRBJ2-4, with D possibly being TRBD2 (6 bases). The V end was cut by 8 bases, the J end by 3 bases, with 20 bases between. This CDR3 has 16 amino acids. Per the germline V gene, CDR1 is MNHEY and CDR2 is SMNVEV (reference sequence). Written as DNA, the CDR3 is TGTGCCAGCGGACGAATCCCAGGGCGGGACAAAAACATTCAGTACTTC. This gives the protein CASGRIPGRDKNIQYF.

This clone has only one observation. V and J are TRBV10-2 and TRBJ2-2, with 9 nucleotides matching TRBD2. Looked up from germline, CDR1 is WSHSY and CDR2 is SAAADI. The V gene end was trimmed by 6 bases and the J gene end by 5 bases; junction bases not matched to a gene: 10. The CDR3 length is 16 residues. This chain's CDR3 is CASRPVGLARTGELFF. The DNA of the CDR3 is TGCGCCAGCAGGCCGGTTGGACTAGCGAGGACCGGGGAGCTGTTTTTT.

The rearrangement uses TRBV6-6 and TRBJ2-1, with D possibly TRBD2 on 6 matching bases. The length of the CDR3 is 14 residues. Germline V lookup: CDR1 MNHNY, CDR2 SVGAGI (reference sequence). V dropped 5 bases and J dropped 8 bases, with 16 bases sitting between them. The CDR3 coding sequence is TGTGCCAGCAGTCTTGGAGGGGCTAGGGATGAGCAGTTCTTC. Amino acids: CASSLGGARDEQFF.

This clone occurred once. V usage is TRBV11-3 and J usage is TRBJ1-2; 11 bases are shared with TRBD1. Looked up from germline, CDR1 is SGHNT and CDR2 is YENEEA. V was clipped by 6 bases and J by 7 bases; unmatched bases: 7. The CDR3 loop spans 14 amino acids. In nucleotides, the CDR3 is TGTGCCAGCAGAGGGACAGGGGGAGGCGGTGGCTACACCTTC. Translated, it gives CASRGTGGGGGYTF.

The chain combines TRBV25-1 with TRBJ2-2, with 9 nucleotides matching TRBD1. CDR3 length equals 15 residues. The V gene end was trimmed by 2 bases and the J gene end by 6 bases; junction bases not matched to a gene: 4. The germline CDR1 and CDR2 sequences are MGHDK and SYGVNS. The CDR3 protein is CASSEGQGISGELFF. As DNA, the CDR3 is TGTGCCAGCAGTGAAGGACAGGGGATATCCGGGGAGCTGTTTTTT.

This chain links TRBV6-5 with TRBJ1-4; 7 bases are a match to TRBD1. The CDR3 is made up of 15 amino acids. Germline V CDR1 and CDR2: MNHEY, SVGAGI. J was trimmed by 4 bases and V by 5 bases; bases with no gene match: 7. CDR3 bases: TGTGCCAGCAGTACGGGACAGCCTAGTAATGAAAAACTGTTTTTT. The encoded protein is CASSTGQPSNEKLFF.

The V call is TRBV2, the J call TRBJ2-1; D is perhaps TRBD2 (6 bases). CDR1 and CDR2 from the germline V gene are SNHLY and FYNNEI. Trimming removed 6 bases from V and 5 bases from J, with 11 bases in between. The CDR3 sequence is 13 residues long. The chain's CDR3 is CASRTTSHNEQFF. The CDR3 DNA sequence: TGTGCCAGCAGGACTACTAGCCACAATGAGCAGTTCTTC.

The V and J genes are TRBV5-1 and TRBJ2-1, with TRBD2 as a possible D gene (5 bases). V shed 0 bases and J shed 7 bases, with 17 bases lying between them. Germline V gives CDR1 SGHRS, CDR2 YFSETQ. The CDR3 covers 16 residues. The CDR3 sequence is CASSLAGPHTRNEQFF. The CDR3 DNA is TGCGCCAGCAGCTTGGCAGGTCCCCACACTAGGAATGAGCAGTTCTTC. The full variable domain, completed using reference TRBV5-1 and TRBJ2-1, is KAGVTQTPRYLIKTRGQQVTLSCSPISGHRSVSWYQQTPGQGLQFLFEYFSETQRNKGNFPGRFSGRQFSNSRSEMNVSTLELGDSALYLCASSLAGPHTRNEQFFGPGTRLTVL.

The V call is TRBV2, the J call TRBJ2-1; D gene ambiguous. Germline V gene sequence: CDR1 SNHLY, CDR2 FYNNEI. The V gene lost 6 bases and the J gene lost 5 bases, with 11 bases spanning the gap. The CDR3 runs to 13 residues. CDR3 sequence (DNA): TGTGCCAGCAGAGTACAGTGGAACAATGAGCAGTTCTTC. Amino acids: CASRVQWNNEQFF.

There are a few counts of this clone. This sequence joins TRBV7-2 and TRBJ2-5, with 9 bases identical to TRBD1. CDR3 size: 16 residues. Germline V CDR1 and CDR2: SGHTA, FQGNSA. Trimming took 6 bases from V and 2 from J; bases not matched to a gene: 10. In DNA, the CDR3 is TGTGCCAGCAGACGAAGAACAGGGGGCTCACAAGAGACCCAGTACTTC. Protein sequence: CASRRRTGGSQETQYF.

Worth noting for this clone: Possible read error: a much larger clone is one base away. Other DNA sequences from this sample encode an identical CDR3 as well. CDR3 region: CASSFGGDQPQHF. CDR3 nucleotides: TGTGCCAGCAGTTTCGGGGGGGACCAGCCCCAGCATTTT. The rearrangement joins TRBV6-1 to TRBJ1-5; tentatively, D is TRBD1 (5 bases). Germline V gene lookup returns CDR1 MNHNS and CDR2 SASEGT. V was trimmed by 5 bases and J by 7 bases, leaving 12 bases between them. The CDR3 extends over 13 amino acids.